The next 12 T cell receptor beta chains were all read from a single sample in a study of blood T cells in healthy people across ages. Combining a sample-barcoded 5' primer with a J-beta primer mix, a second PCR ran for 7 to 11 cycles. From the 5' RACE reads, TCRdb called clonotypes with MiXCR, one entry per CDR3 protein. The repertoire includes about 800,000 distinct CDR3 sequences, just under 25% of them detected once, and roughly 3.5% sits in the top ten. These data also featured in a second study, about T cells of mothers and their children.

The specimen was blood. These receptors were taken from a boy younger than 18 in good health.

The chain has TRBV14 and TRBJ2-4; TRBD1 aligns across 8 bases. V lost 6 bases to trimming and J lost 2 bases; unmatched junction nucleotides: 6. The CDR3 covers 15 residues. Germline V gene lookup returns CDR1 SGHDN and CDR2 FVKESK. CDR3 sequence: CASRGTGLTKNIQYF. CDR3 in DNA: TGTGCCAGCAGAGGGACAGGCTTAACCAAAAACATTCAGTACTTC.

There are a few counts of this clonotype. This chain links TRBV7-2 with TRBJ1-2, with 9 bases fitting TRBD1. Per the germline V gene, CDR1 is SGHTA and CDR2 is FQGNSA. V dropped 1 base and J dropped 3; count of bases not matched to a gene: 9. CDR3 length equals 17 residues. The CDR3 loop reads CASSLGGTGPSYYGYTF. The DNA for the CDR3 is TGTGCCAGCAGCTTAGGGGGGACAGGGCCCAGCTACTATGGCTACACCTTC.

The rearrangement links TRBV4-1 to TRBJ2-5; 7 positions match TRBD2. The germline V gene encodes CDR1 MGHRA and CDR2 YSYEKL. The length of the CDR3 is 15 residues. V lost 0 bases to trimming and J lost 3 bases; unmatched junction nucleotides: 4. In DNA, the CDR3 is TGCGCCAGCAGCCAAGATTCCAGCGGGGAAGAGACCCAGTACTTC. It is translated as CASSQDSSGEETQYF.

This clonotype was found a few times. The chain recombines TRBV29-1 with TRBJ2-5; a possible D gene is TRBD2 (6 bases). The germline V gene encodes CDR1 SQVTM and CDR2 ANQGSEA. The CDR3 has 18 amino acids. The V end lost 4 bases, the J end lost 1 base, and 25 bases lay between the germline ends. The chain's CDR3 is CSVVFSVYQGLFQETQYF. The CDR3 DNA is TGCAGCGTTGTCTTTAGCGTTTATCAGGGACTGTTCCAAGAGACCCAGTACTTC.

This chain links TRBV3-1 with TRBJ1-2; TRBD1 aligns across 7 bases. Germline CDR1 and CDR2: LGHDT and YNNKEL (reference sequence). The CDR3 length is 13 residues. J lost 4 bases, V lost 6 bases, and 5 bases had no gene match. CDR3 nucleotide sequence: TGTGCCAGCAGAGAACAGGGGACCTATGGCTACACCTTC. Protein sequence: CASREQGTYGYTF.

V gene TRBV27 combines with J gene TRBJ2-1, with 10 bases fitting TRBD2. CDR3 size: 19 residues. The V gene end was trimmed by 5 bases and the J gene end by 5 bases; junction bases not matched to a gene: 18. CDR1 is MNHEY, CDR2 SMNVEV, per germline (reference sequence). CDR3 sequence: CASSPYLSSSGSADNEQFF. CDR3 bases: TGTGCCAGCAGTCCCTATCTGTCATCTAGCGGGAGCGCCGACAATGAGCAGTTCTTC.

In DNA form, the CDR3 reads TGCAGCGTTGAAGGGCCAGGGCCCGAGCAGTACTTC. Its translation is CSVEGPGPEQYF. The genes are TRBV29-1 and TRBJ2-5; weak D call: TRBD1 (5 bases). The end of the DNA fits TRBJ2-7 better, so the J call may be wrong. The CDR3 consists of 12 residues. The germline CDR1 and CDR2 sequences are SQVTM and ANQGSEA.

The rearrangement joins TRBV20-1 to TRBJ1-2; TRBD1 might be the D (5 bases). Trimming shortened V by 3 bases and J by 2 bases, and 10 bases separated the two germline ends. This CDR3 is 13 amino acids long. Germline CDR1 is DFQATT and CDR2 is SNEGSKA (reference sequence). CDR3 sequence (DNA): TGCAGTGCTAGGGAGGGGCTAAACTATGGCTACACCTTC. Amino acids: CSAREGLNYGYTF.

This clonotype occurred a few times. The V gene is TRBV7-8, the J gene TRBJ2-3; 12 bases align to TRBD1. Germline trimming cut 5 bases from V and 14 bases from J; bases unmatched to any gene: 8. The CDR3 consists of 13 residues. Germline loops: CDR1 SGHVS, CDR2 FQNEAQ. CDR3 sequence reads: CASSLPGQGALYF. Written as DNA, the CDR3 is TGTGCCAGCAGCCTTCCGGGACAGGGGGCTTTGTATTTT.

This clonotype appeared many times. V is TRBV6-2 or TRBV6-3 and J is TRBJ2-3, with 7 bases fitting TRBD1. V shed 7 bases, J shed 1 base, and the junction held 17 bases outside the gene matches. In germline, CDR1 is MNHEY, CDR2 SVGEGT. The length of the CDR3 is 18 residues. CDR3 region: CASTRGRGVNVRTDTQYF. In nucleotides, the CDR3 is TGTGCCAGCACCAGGGGGAGAGGCGTTAACGTTCGCACAGATACGCAGTATTTT.

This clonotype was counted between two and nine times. The CDR3 region has the DNA TGTGCCATCAGTGATTACAGCTCCTACGAGCAGTACTTC. Translating gives CAISDYSSYEQYF. The V and J genes are TRBV10-3 and TRBJ2-7; D is uncertain. The CDR3 sequence is 13 residues long. Trimming shortened V by 3 bases and J by 0 bases, and 6 bases separated the two germline ends. Germline V lookup: CDR1 ENHRY, CDR2 SYGVKD.

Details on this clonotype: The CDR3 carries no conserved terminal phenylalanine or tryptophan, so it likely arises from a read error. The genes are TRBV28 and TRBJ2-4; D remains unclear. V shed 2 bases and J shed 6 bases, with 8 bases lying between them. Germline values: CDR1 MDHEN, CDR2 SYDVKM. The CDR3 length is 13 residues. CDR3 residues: CASSLGWGNIQYL. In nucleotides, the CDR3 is TGTGCCAGCAGTTTAGGGTGGGGAAACATTCAGTACCTC.